Presented here are 25 T cell receptor beta chains from one specimen sequenced in a study of T cell responses to AZD1222 COVID-19 vaccine. The table came from immunoSEQ multiplex PCR; TCRdb's copy has only in-frame clones and leaves some out. Altogether 95,000 to 150,000 clones are present, about 92% being singletons, with the ten largest covering less than 6%. The sample was peripheral blood, taken 28 days after the second AZD1222 dose. These receptors all come from an adult who received the AZD1222 COVID-19 vaccine.

The CDR3 DNA follows: TGTGCCAGCAGCTCTACTACGGGGCCACGAGTACCCCTCCACTTT. Translating it yields CASSSTTGPRVPLHF. V usage is TRBV11-2 and J usage is TRBJ1-6; D might be TRBD1 (5 bases). This CDR3 is 15 amino acids long. Germline V lookup: CDR1 SGHAT, CDR2 FQNNGV. The V end was cut by 4 bases, the J end by 12 bases, with 19 bases between.

The V and J genes are TRBV12-3 or TRBV12-4 and TRBJ1-2, with D perhaps TRBD1 (5 bases). V dropped 5 bases and J dropped 2 bases, with 9 bases sitting between them. This CDR3 region has 13 residues. Here the CDR3 reads CASSRQLNYGYTF. The CDR3 bases are TGTGCCAGCAGTAGACAGCTGAACTATGGCTACACCTTC.

This chain connects TRBV29-1 to TRBJ2-1; 11 positions match TRBD1. There are 14 residues in the CDR3. V trimming: 7 bases; J trimming: 8 bases; junction bases outside the gene matches: 10. Germline V lookup: CDR1 SQVTM, CDR2 ANQGSEA. The CDR3, as DNA: TGCAGCGCTGTGAGGGACAGGGGGATGGATGAGCAGTTCTTC. Translated: CSAVRDRGMDEQFF.

V is TRBV15 and J is TRBJ1-5, with D unresolved. Germline values: CDR1 LNHNV, CDR2 YYDKDF (reference sequence). V gave up 0 bases and J gave up 3 bases, with 15 bases separating them. The length of the CDR3 is 17 residues. CDR3 sequence reads: CATSRDVNLDANQPQHF. As DNA, the CDR3 is TGTGCCACCAGCAGAGATGTAAACCTCGACGCCAATCAGCCCCAGCATTTT. The complete variable domain, with remaining parts taken from reference TRBV15 and TRBJ1-5, reads DAMVIQNPRYQVTQFGKPVTLSCSQTLNHNVMYWYQQKSSQAPKLLFHYYDKDFNNEADTPDNFQSRRPNTSFCFLDIRSPGLGDTAMYLCATSRDVNLDANQPQHFGDGTRLSIL.

The CDR3 DNA reads as TGTGCCAGCAGCCCCCACAACACTGAAGCTTTCTTT. Its protein is CASSPHNTEAFF. The chain recombines TRBV7-2 with TRBJ1-1, with D unresolved. Germline V CDR1 and CDR2: SGHTA, FQGNSA. V was pared by 5 bases and J by 2 bases, with 6 bases between. This CDR3 comprises 12 residues.

The chain is built from TRBV4-3 and TRBJ1-4; a weak D match, TRBD1 (5 bases). Germline assignment: CDR1 LGHNA and CDR2 YSLEER. Between the trimmed V and J ends, which lost 0 bases and 0 bases, there was a span of 14 bases. The length of the CDR3 is 18 residues. The DNA of the CDR3 is TGCGCCAGCAGCCAAGATTTGGCACGGGGGGCAACTAATGAAAAACTGTTTTTT. It encodes CASSQDLARGATNEKLFF.

The chain uses TRBV6-5 and TRBJ2-7; possibly TRBD1 or TRBD2 for D (5 bases each). Per the germline V gene, CDR1 is MNHEY and CDR2 is SVGAGI. The CDR3 covers 15 residues. The ends were cut back, 2 bases at V and 4 bases at J, with 15 bases in the middle. The CDR3 region is CASSYGGGRPYEQYF. CDR3 nucleotide sequence: TGTGCCAGCAGTTACGGTGGGGGACGGCCATACGAGCAGTACTTC.

The V call is TRBV6-1, the J call TRBJ1-4; 10 bases fit TRBD1. From germline, CDR1 is MNHNS and CDR2 SASEGT. The trim removed 4 bases at V and 7 bases at J, leaving 12 bases unmatched. The CDR3 spans 17 residues. CDR3 nucleotide sequence: TGTGCCAGCAGTGGTCAGGGACAGGGGATAAGGAGTGAAAAACTGTTTTTT. Protein product: CASSGQGQGIRSEKLFF.

This chain connects TRBV18 to TRBJ2-5; D may be TRBD1 (6 bases). This CDR3 region has 14 residues. Germline CDR1 and CDR2: KGHSH and LQKENI. V was shortened by 4 bases and J by 2 bases, with 11 bases between the two germline ends. CDR3 nucleotides: TGTGCCAGCTCACAACAGGGTCCTCAAGAGACCCAGTACTTC. This encodes CASSQQGPQETQYF.

The rearrangement joins TRBV5-6 to TRBJ2-5, with 9 bases aligning to TRBD2. Germline trimming cut 1 base from V and 4 bases from J; bases unmatched to any gene: 8. This CDR3 has 16 amino acids. CDR1 is SGHDT, CDR2 YYEEEE, per germline. The CDR3 sequence is CASSLKASGIRETQYF. CDR3 DNA: TGTGCCAGCAGCTTGAAGGCTAGCGGGATTAGAGAGACCCAGTACTTC.

The chain joins TRBV7-2 to TRBJ2-7; D is perhaps TRBD1 (5 bases). The CDR3 has 14 residues. The V end lost 5 bases, the J end lost 0 bases, and 11 bases lay between the germline ends. Germline CDR1 reads SGHTA; CDR2 reads FQGNSA. The CDR3 nucleotides read TGTGCCAGCAGCCCAGGGTACCCCTCCTACGAGCAGTACTTC. Protein product: CASSPGYPSYEQYF.

This clone was counted once. The CDR3 protein is CASSEDRNNYGYTF. The CDR3 DNA sequence: TGTGCCAGCAGTGAGGACAGAAATAACTATGGCTACACCTTC. V usage is TRBV28 and J usage is TRBJ1-2; weak D call: TRBD1 (6 bases). Trimming took off 5 bases at V and 1 base at J, with 11 bases between the two ends. Looked up from germline, CDR1 is MDHEN and CDR2 is SYDVKM. This CDR3 contains 14 residues.

The V and J genes are TRBV19 and TRBJ1-2; 9 positions agree with TRBD1. CDR1 is LNHDA, CDR2 SQIVND, per germline (reference sequence). The CDR3 consists of 15 residues. Germline trimming cut 6 bases from V and 4 bases from J; bases unmatched to any gene: 9. CDR3 bases: TGTGCCAGTAGATCGAGGGGACAGGGATCCTATGGCTACACCTTC. This sequence encodes CASRSRGQGSYGYTF.

This rearrangement joins TRBV27 to TRBJ2-7; D might be TRBD2 (6 bases). CDR1 and CDR2 (germline): MNHEY, SMNVEV (reference sequence). The CDR3 sequence is 12 residues long. The V end lost 3 bases, the J end lost 7 bases, and 10 bases lay between the germline ends. CDR3 sequence reads: CASSLVGREQYF. CDR3 DNA: TGTGCCAGCAGTTTGGTAGGGAGGGAGCAGTACTTC.

This clone was counted only a few times. The chain is built from TRBV5-5 and TRBJ2-3, with D uncertain. The CDR3 runs 14 residues. V was shortened by 0 bases and J by 3 bases, with 8 bases between the two germline ends. Per the germline V gene, CDR1 is SGHKS and CDR2 is YYEKEE (reference sequence). CDR3 loop: CASSLEGWTDTQYF. The CDR3 DNA follows: TGTGCCAGCAGCTTGGAGGGTTGGACAGATACGCAGTATTTT.

The J gene is TRBJ1-1, the V gene TRBV27; D is uncertain. Between the trimmed V and J ends, which lost 4 bases and 11 bases, there was a span of 17 bases. From germline, CDR1 is MNHEY and CDR2 SMNVEV (reference sequence). This CDR3 region has 13 residues. The CDR3 coding sequence is TGTGCCAGCAGTTCCCTAAAGGGCTCATCTGCTTTCTTT. Translating it yields CASSSLKGSSAFF.

The chain has TRBV9 and TRBJ2-1, with 13 bases identical to TRBD2. From germline, CDR1 is SGDLS and CDR2 YYNGEE. V lost 0 bases and J lost 4; bases outside the gene matches: 10. There are 19 residues in the CDR3. The CDR3 region has the DNA TGTGCCAGCAGCGTAGCCCCTGGGACTAGCGGGACGGGGTACAATGAGCAGTTCTTC. It is translated as CASSVAPGTSGTGYNEQFF. The full variable domain, with the rest looked up from reference TRBV9 and TRBJ2-1, is DSGVTQTPKHLITATGQRVTLRCSPRSGDLSVYWYQQSLDQGLQFLIQYYNGEERAKGNILERFSAQQFPDLHSELNLSSLELGDSALYFCASSVAPGTSGTGYNEQFFGPGTRLTVL.

The CDR3 DNA sequence: TGTGCCAGCAGACCAGGGAGGGCCTACGAGCAGTACTTC. Translating gives CASRPGRAYEQYF. The V gene is TRBV12-3 or TRBV12-4, the J gene TRBJ2-7; 7 nucleotides align to TRBD2. V lost 6 bases to trimming and J lost 2 bases; unmatched junction nucleotides: 4. The CDR3 runs to 13 residues.

The chain employs TRBV11-2 and TRBJ2-7; D call uncertain. The V and J ends lost 4 bases and 0 bases respectively, with 10 bases between them. CDR3 length equals 14 residues. CDR1 is SGHAT, CDR2 FQNNGV, per germline. CDR3 sequence (DNA): TGTGCCAGCAGCTCCACCCCTAGCTCCTACGAGCAGTACTTC. As protein: CASSSTPSSYEQYF.

The CDR3 DNA sequence: TGTGCCAGCAGTTTGCCGGGACTCTTCTACGAGCAGTACTTC. Translation: CASSLPGLFYEQYF. The chain carries TRBV6-5 and TRBJ2-7, with D perhaps matching TRBD2 (6 bases). The CDR3 runs to 14 residues. The V end was cut by 4 bases, the J end by 3 bases, with 13 bases between. Germline CDR1 is MNHEY and CDR2 is SVGAGI.

This chain links TRBV5-1 with TRBJ2-2; unclear D gene. This CDR3 is built from 13 residues. CDR1 and CDR2 (germline): SGHRS, YFSETQ. With 4 bases removed from V and 7 bases from J, the gap between germline ends came to 11 bases. Here the CDR3 DNA reads TGCGCCAGCAGCGTGGTGAGCGACGGGGAGCTGTTTTTT. Translated: CASSVVSDGELFF.

The V gene is TRBV10-3, the J gene TRBJ1-4; the match to TRBD1 covers 9 bases. The V gene end was trimmed by 3 bases and the J gene end by 5 bases; junction bases not matched to a gene: 4. The CDR3 is made up of 15 amino acids. Germline V gives CDR1 ENHRY, CDR2 SYGVKD. The CDR3 region has the DNA TGTGCCATCAGTGATGGCGGGACAGGGAATGAAAAACTGTTTTTT. This sequence encodes CAISDGGTGNEKLFF.

J is TRBJ1-5 and V is TRBV6-5; D might be TRBD1 (6 bases). V lost 0 bases to trimming and J lost 6 bases, with 12 bases between them. CDR1 is MNHEY, CDR2 SVGAGI, per germline. CDR3 length: 15 residues. CDR3 region: CASSYSAGAGQPQHF. Written as DNA, the CDR3 is TGTGCCAGCAGTTACTCGGCAGGGGCGGGTCAGCCCCAGCATTTT.

The V gene is TRBV2, the J gene TRBJ2-4; D is tentatively TRBD1 or TRBD2 (5 bases each). CDR3 length: 16 residues. V was pared by 6 bases and J by 1 base, with 16 bases between. CDR1 is SNHLY, CDR2 FYNNEI, per germline. The CDR3 loop reads CASSRDPPGAKNIQYF. The CDR3 DNA is TGTGCCAGCAGCCGGGACCCCCCGGGGGCCAAAAACATTCAGTACTTC.

This chain links TRBV29-1 with TRBJ1-1; maybe TRBD1 (6 bases). The CDR3 totals 11 residues. V was pared by 4 bases and J by 7 bases, with 10 bases between. Germline V lookup: CDR1 SQVTM, CDR2 ANQGSEA. CDR3 DNA: TGCAGCGTTGGTGACAGGATTGAAGCTTTCTTT. Translating it yields CSVGDRIEAFF. The whole variable domain, filled in from reference TRBV29-1 and TRBJ1-1, reads SAVISQKPSRDICQRGTSLTIQCQVDSQVTMMFWYRQQPGQSLTLIATANQGSEATYESGFVIDKFPISRPNLTFSTLTVSNMSPEDSSIYLCSVGDRIEAFFGQGTRLTVV.